This entry lists 25 T cell receptor beta chains sequenced from one sample in a study of early T cells in non-severe SARS-CoV-2 infection. TCRdb redid the calling of the 5' RACE reads with MiXCR, one entry per CDR3 protein. The repertoire consists of tens of thousands of distinct CDR3 sequences, with roughly 10% occurring once and the leading ten covering around 6.4%. The sequenced sample was whole blood. These receptors originate from an adult who was a healthcare worker with PCR-confirmed SARS-CoV-2 infection or an uninfected control (not recorded which).

This clonotype has ten or more counts. CDR3 amino acids: CASSLTSGINEQFF. The CDR3 DNA reads as TGTGCCAGCAGTTTGACTAGCGGGATCAATGAGCAGTTCTTC. The chain combines TRBV28 with TRBJ2-1; TRBD2 agrees at 11 bases. Germline assignment: CDR1 MDHEN and CDR2 SYDVKM. V gave up 3 bases and J gave up 6 bases; unmatched junction bases: 1. The CDR3 covers 14 residues.

The table lists this clonotype with many counts. This rearrangement joins TRBV27 to TRBJ1-6; D ambiguous. This CDR3 has 13 amino acids. Between the trimmed V and J ends, which lost 2 bases and 4 bases, there was a span of 3 bases. Looked up from germline, CDR1 is MNHEY and CDR2 is SMNVEV (reference sequence). As DNA, the CDR3 is TGTGCCAGCAGTTTAGGGTATAATTCACCCCTCCACTTT. This sequence encodes CASSLGYNSPLHF.

The rearrangement links TRBV19 to TRBJ1-2; D unresolved. CDR1 and CDR2 (germline): LNHDA, SQIVND (reference sequence). V was pared by 11 bases and J by 6 bases, with 13 bases between. The CDR3 totals 11 residues. CDR3 nucleotide sequence: TGTGCCCTCGGGGTCCGCGATGGCTACACCTTC. Translation: CALGVRDGYTF.

The CDR3 DNA follows: TGCAGTGCTAGGGGACTAGCGGGAGTTTACAATGAGCAGTTCTTC. Its protein product is CSARGLAGVYNEQFF. The V gene is TRBV20-1, the J gene TRBJ2-1; the match to TRBD2 covers 14 bases. Germline assignment: CDR1 DFQATT and CDR2 SNEGSKA (reference sequence). The CDR3 is 15 amino acids. V was clipped by 3 bases and J by 4 bases; unmatched bases: 2.

This clonotype was counted at least ten times. The V gene is TRBV30, the J gene TRBJ2-3; D assignment may be TRBD1 or TRBD2 (6 bases each). V was cut by 2 bases and J by 5 bases, with 8 bases left in between. This CDR3 has 12 residues. Germline loops: CDR1 GTSNPN, CDR2 SVGIG (reference sequence). CDR3 in DNA: TGTGCCTGGAGTAAGGGGGGAGATACGCAGTATTTT. This encodes CAWSKGGDTQYF.

The J gene is TRBJ2-1, the V gene TRBV20-1; D is unclear. This CDR3 has 11 residues. Germline loops: CDR1 DFQATT, CDR2 SNEGSKA (reference sequence). The V gene lost 5 bases and the J gene lost 9 bases, with 11 bases spanning the gap. The CDR3 sequence: CSAAGVSEQFF. The CDR3 coding sequence is TGCAGTGCTGCTGGAGTTAGTGAGCAGTTCTTC.

This chain's CDR3 is CASSPEGGGSPLHF. In DNA form, the CDR3 reads TGTGCCAGCAGCCCAGAGGGGGGCGGATCACCCCTCCACTTT. The chain joins TRBV9 to TRBJ1-6, with a tentative D call TRBD1 (6 bases). Germline V CDR1 and CDR2: SGDLS, YYNGEE. V gave up 4 bases and J gave up 10 bases, with 15 bases separating them. The length of the CDR3 is 14 residues.

The V and J genes are TRBV10-3 and TRBJ2-1; D is undetermined. The CDR3 runs to 17 residues. V lost 2 bases to trimming and J lost 0 bases, with 14 bases between them. CDR1 and CDR2 from the germline V gene are ENHRY and SYGVKD. In DNA, the CDR3 is TGTGCCATCAGTGAGGGAGAGTGGGCCGGCTCCTACAATGAGCAGTTCTTC. Its translation is CAISEGEWAGSYNEQFF.

This chain links TRBV6-5 with TRBJ2-1; TRBD2 is a possible D gene (5 bases). CDR1 MNHEY and CDR2 SVGAGI come from the germline V gene. The CDR3 length is 13 residues. V gave up 6 bases and J gave up 4 bases, with 10 bases separating them. In DNA, the CDR3 is TGTGCCAGCAGAGCGGACGCATACAATGAGCAGTTCTTC. Protein sequence: CASRADAYNEQFF.

The rearrangement uses TRBV12-3 or TRBV12-4 and TRBJ2-6; D is uncertain. This CDR3 comprises 15 residues. Trimming took off 9 bases at V and 1 base at J, with 13 bases between the two ends. The CDR3 nucleotides are TGTGCCAGTCGATTTCCCACATCTGGGGCCAACGTCCTGACTTTC. Protein sequence: CASRFPTSGANVLTF.

This clonotype has at least ten counts. V is TRBV20-1 and J is TRBJ2-1; 10 nucleotides align to TRBD2. V lost 2 bases to trimming and J lost 7 bases; unmatched junction nucleotides: 5. This CDR3 spans 14 amino acids. Germline CDR1 reads DFQATT; CDR2 reads SNEGSKA (reference sequence). Here the CDR3 reads CSARSGRGLNEQFF. The CDR3 coding sequence is TGCAGTGCTAGAAGCGGGAGGGGACTTAATGAGCAGTTCTTC.

This clonotype occurred a few times. J is TRBJ1-6 and V is TRBV28; no definite D call. Trimming cost V 10 bases and J 8 bases, with 12 bases left between them. In germline, CDR1 is MDHEN, CDR2 SYDVKM. This CDR3 spans 12 amino acids. CDR3 DNA sequence: TGTGCCACCCATCGGGGAGATTCACCCCTCCACTTT. It codes for CATHRGDSPLHF.

This chain uses TRBV12-3 or TRBV12-4 with TRBJ2-2; no firm D call. Trimming removed 6 bases from V and 6 bases from J, with 20 bases in between. CDR3 length equals 16 residues. The CDR3 sequence is CASRPGPGRPPGELFF. Here the CDR3 DNA reads TGTGCCAGCAGACCCGGCCCGGGCAGGCCACCCGGGGAGCTGTTTTTT.

CDR3 DNA sequence: TGCGCCAGCAGCCAAGTAGACTCCTACGAGCAGTACTTC. This codes for CASSQVDSYEQYF. The V gene is TRBV4-3, the J gene TRBJ2-7; D uncertain. Germline V gene data show CDR1 as LGHNA and CDR2 as YSLEER. CDR3 length equals 13 residues. The V end lost 1 base, the J end lost 0 bases, and 4 bases lay between the germline ends.

This clonotype appeared many times. The V and J genes are TRBV7-2 and TRBJ2-4, with TRBD2 identical over 13 bases. CDR1 SGHTA and CDR2 FQGNSA come from the germline V gene. The CDR3 is made up of 14 amino acids. Trimming at V came to 5 bases and at J to 8 bases, leaving 3 bases not matched to a gene. CDR3 amino acids: CASSTGLAGDIQYF. For the CDR3, the DNA is TGTGCCAGCAGCACCGGACTAGCGGGAGACATTCAGTACTTC.

This clonotype was counted between two and nine times. The chain is built from TRBV19 and TRBJ2-2, with D possibly being TRBD1 or TRBD2 (5 bases each). The CDR3 is made up of 18 amino acids. Looked up from germline, CDR1 is LNHDA and CDR2 is SQIVND (reference sequence). V lost 3 bases and J 6 bases, leaving 23 bases between the germline ends. The CDR3 loop is CASSIFSGRPFTAGELFF. The CDR3 bases are TGTGCCAGTAGTATTTTTTCGGGACGGCCCTTCACAGCCGGGGAGCTGTTTTTT.

This clonotype was observed at least ten times. The chain is built from TRBV7-9 and TRBJ2-1; the D gene is possibly TRBD2 (6 bases). The CDR3 runs 15 residues. CDR1 SEHNR and CDR2 FQNEAQ come from the germline V gene (reference sequence). The ends were cut back, 4 bases at V and 0 bases at J, with 10 bases in the middle. Written as DNA, the CDR3 is TGTGCCAGCAGCTACGGGAGTGGCTCCTACAATGAGCAGTTCTTC. Translating it yields CASSYGSGSYNEQFF.

This clonotype was found many times. The rearrangement joins TRBV11-2 to TRBJ2-2, with D possibly being TRBD2 (5 bases). The V end lost 3 bases, the J end lost 4 bases, and 12 bases lay between the germline ends. The CDR3 has 15 amino acids. Germline V CDR1 and CDR2: SGHAT, FQNNGV. The CDR3 loop is CASSFPSAGTGELFF. The DNA for the CDR3 is TGTGCCAGCAGCTTCCCCAGCGCGGGCACCGGGGAGCTGTTTTTT.

This clonotype has just a few counts. This sequence joins TRBV6-6 and TRBJ1-1; D remains unclear. Deletions cut 7 bases from V and 2 bases from J, with 11 bases between. Germline CDR1 MNHNY, CDR2 SVGAGI (reference sequence). This CDR3 has 13 residues. In DNA, the CDR3 is TGTGCCAGCACCCAGGACCGAAACACTGAAGCTTTCTTT. Amino acid sequence: CASTQDRNTEAFF.

At least ten counts were recorded for this clonotype. This sequence joins TRBV28 and TRBJ2-1; D perhaps matches TRBD2 (6 bases). The CDR3 length is 17 residues. Looked up from germline, CDR1 is MDHEN and CDR2 is SYDVKM. V dropped 6 bases and J dropped 6 bases, with 24 bases sitting between them. The CDR3 spells CASSMYRGTGPSNEQFF. The CDR3 region has the DNA TGTGCCAGCAGCATGTACCGGGGGACTGGACCCTCCAATGAGCAGTTCTTC. Complete variable domain (other parts from reference TRBV28 and TRBJ2-1): DVKVTQSSRYLVKRTGEKVFLECVQDMDHENMFWYRQDPGLGLRLIYFSYDVKMKEKGDIPEGYSVSREKKERFSLILESASTNQTSMYLCASSMYRGTGPSNEQFFGPGTRLTVL.

The chain joins TRBV7-3 to TRBJ2-3, with TRBD2 identical over 7 bases. The CDR3 is 13 residues long. The V and J ends lost 8 bases and 2 bases, in that order; junction bases with no gene match: 4. Germline values: CDR1 SGHTA, CDR2 FQGTGA. The DNA of the CDR3 is TGTGCCAGCTCTAGCGGAGTCACAGATACGCAGTATTTT. This gives the protein CASSSGVTDTQYF. The full variable domain, in which reference TRBV7-3 and TRBJ2-3 provide the parts outside the CDR3, is GAGVSQTPSNKVTEKGKYVELRCDPISGHTALYWYRQSLGQGPEFLIYFQGTGAADDSGLPNDRFFAVRPEGSVSTLKIQRTERGDSAVYLCASSSGVTDTQYFGPGTRLTVL.

Only a few counts were recorded for this clonotype. The chain recombines TRBV6-6 with TRBJ1-5; D possibly corresponds to TRBD1 (5 bases). Trimming removed 0 bases at V and 0 bases at J, with 15 bases between. This CDR3 region has 18 residues. CDR1 and CDR2 (germline): MNHNY, SVGAGI (reference sequence). CDR3 in DNA: TGTGCCAGCAGTTACTCGAGAAGGGGAGTTAGTAGCAATCAGCCCCAGCATTTT. Translating it yields CASSYSRRGVSSNQPQHF.

V is TRBV12-3 or TRBV12-4 and J is TRBJ2-1; perhaps TRBD2 as D (5 bases). V lost 7 bases and J 5 bases, leaving 15 bases between the germline ends. The CDR3 extends over 14 amino acids. The CDR3 region has the DNA TGTGCCAGCACCTCGGGATTCTACGACAATGAGCAGTTCTTC. Its translation: CASTSGFYDNEQFF.

In this sample, this clonotype turned up a few times. V and J are TRBV27 and TRBJ2-5, with 8 bases lining up with TRBD2. Trimming at V came to 7 bases and at J to 9 bases, leaving 7 bases not matched to a gene. Germline CDR1 MNHEY, CDR2 SMNVEV (reference sequence). This CDR3 has 12 residues. For the CDR3, the DNA is TGTGCCAGCACCTCCAACGGGGGGGCCCAGTACTTC. It yields the protein CASTSNGGAQYF.

With respect to this clonotype: A much larger clone sits a single nucleotide away, making a read error possible. This rearrangement joins TRBV11-2 to TRBJ2-4; 12 bases align to TRBD1. This CDR3 is built from 13 residues. The germline gives CDR1 SGHAT, CDR2 FQNNGV. CDR3 amino acids: CVSSRDRGHIQYF. DNA of the CDR3: TGTGTCAGCAGCCGGGACAGGGGGCACATTCAGTACTTC.